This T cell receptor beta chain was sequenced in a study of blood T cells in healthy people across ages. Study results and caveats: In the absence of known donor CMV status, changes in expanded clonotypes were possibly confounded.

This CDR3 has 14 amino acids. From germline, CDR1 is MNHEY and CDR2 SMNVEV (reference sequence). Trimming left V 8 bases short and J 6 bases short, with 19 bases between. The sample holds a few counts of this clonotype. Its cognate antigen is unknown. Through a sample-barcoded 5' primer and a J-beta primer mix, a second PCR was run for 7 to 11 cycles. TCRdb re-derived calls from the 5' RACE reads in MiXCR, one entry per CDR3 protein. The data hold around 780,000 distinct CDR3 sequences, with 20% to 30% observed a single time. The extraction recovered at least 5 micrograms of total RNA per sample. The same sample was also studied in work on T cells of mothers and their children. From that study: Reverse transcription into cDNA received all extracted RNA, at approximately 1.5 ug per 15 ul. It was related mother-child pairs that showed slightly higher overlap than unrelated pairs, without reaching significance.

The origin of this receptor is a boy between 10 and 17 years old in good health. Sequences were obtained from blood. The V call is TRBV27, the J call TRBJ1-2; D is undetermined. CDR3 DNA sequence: TGTGCCAGCGGGTCCTATGGTAGGACTGATGGCTACACCTTC. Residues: CASGSYGRTDGYTF.